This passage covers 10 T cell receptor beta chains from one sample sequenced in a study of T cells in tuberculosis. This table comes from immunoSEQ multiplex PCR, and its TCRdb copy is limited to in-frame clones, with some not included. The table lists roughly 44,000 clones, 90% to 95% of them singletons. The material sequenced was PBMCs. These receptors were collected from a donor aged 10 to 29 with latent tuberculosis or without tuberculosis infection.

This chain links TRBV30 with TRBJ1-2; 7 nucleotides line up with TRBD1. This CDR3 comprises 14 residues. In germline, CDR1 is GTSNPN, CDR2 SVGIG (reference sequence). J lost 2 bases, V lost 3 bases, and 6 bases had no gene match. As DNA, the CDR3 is TGTGCCTGGAGCTCCGGGACAGCGAACTATGGCTACACCTTC. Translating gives CAWSSGTANYGYTF.

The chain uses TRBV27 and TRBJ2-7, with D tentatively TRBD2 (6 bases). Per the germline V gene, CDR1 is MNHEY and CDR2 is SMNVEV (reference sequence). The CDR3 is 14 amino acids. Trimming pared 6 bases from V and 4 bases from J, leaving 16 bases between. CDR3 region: CASRSRIAAYEQYF. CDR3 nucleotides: TGTGCCAGCAGATCCAGAATAGCGGCTTACGAGCAGTACTTC.

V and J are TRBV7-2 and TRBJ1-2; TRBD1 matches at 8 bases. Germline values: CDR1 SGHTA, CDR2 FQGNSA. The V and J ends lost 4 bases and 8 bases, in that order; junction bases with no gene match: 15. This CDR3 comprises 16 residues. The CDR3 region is CASSSQDRAYIGGYTF. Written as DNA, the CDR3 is TGTGCCAGCAGCTCACAGGACAGGGCTTACATCGGGGGCTACACCTTC.

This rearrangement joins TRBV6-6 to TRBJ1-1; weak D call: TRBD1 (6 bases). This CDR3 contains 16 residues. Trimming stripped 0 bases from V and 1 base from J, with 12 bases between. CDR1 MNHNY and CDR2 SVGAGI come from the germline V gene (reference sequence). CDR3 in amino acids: CASSYSWGRGNTEAFF. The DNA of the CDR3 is TGTGCCAGCAGTTACTCTTGGGGGCGAGGGAACACTGAAGCTTTCTTT.

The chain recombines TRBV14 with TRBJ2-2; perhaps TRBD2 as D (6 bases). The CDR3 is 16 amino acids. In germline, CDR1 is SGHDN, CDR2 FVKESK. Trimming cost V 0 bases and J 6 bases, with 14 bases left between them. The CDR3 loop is CASSQEGPRGAGELFF. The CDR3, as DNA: TGTGCCAGCAGCCAAGAGGGGCCGCGGGGCGCCGGGGAGCTGTTTTTT.

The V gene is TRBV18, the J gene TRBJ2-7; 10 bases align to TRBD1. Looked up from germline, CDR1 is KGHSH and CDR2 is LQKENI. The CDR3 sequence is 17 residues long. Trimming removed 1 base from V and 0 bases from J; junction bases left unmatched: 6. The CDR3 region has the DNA TGTGCCAGCTCACCACGGATGGGACAGGGGTACTCCTACGAGCAGTACTTC. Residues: CASSPRMGQGYSYEQYF.

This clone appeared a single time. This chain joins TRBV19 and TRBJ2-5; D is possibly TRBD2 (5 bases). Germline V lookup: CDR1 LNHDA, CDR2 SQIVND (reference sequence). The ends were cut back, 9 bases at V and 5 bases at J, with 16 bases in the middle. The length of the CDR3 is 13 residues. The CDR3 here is CASSAALLETQYF. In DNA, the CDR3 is TGTGCCAGCTCAGCGGCGTTATTGGAGACCCAGTACTTC.

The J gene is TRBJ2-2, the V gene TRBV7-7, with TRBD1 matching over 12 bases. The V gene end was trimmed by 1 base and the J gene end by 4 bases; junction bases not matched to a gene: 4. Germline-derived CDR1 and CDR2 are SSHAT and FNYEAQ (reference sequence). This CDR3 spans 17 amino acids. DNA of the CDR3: TGTGCCAGCAGCTTAGAGGGACAGGGGGCCTTCACCGGGGAGCTGTTTTTT. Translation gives CASSLEGQGAFTGELFF.

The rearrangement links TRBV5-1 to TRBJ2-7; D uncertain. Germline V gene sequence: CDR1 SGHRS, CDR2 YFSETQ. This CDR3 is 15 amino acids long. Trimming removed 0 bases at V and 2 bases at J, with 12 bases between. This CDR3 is CASSLGLGAAYEQYF. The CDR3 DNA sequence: TGCGCCAGCAGCTTGGGTTTAGGAGCCGCCTACGAGCAGTACTTC.

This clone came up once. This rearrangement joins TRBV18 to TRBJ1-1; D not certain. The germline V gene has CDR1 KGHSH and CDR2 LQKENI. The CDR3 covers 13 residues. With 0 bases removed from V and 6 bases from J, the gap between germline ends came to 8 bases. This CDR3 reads CASSPPSVPEAFF. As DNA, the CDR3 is TGTGCCAGCTCACCACCGAGCGTTCCTGAAGCTTTCTTT.